A selection of T cell receptor beta chains follows, all from one sample in a study of OX40 agonist ivuxolimab in advanced cancers. Assay used: immunoSEQ multiplex PCR; TCRdb lists only in-frame clones, some missing. In the table there are about 32,000 clones, more than 75% of which are singletons. The specimen was CD4+ or CD8+ T cells sorted from blood, collected in a trial of the OX40 agonist ivuxolimab. These receptors originate from an adult with an advanced solid tumor such as melanoma, head and neck, liver or kidney cancer. The CDR3 runs from the conserved cysteine through the conserved F or W.

>TRBJ1-4|TRBV19|16
CASSPPRRQQGEKLFF
>TRBJ1-1|TRBV20-1|10
CSAQWHEAFF
>TRBJ2-1|TRBV28|13
CASMRESLDEQFF
>TRBJ1-1|TRBV6-5|15
CASSVGGHLNTEAFF
>TRBJ2-7|TRBV28|13
CASQGRTLYEQYF
>TRBJ1-4|TRBV2|14
CASRMTGPDEKLFF
>TRBJ1-6|TRBV5-4|15
CASSLDGEGNSPLHF
>TRBJ2-7|TRBV6-5|12
CASSQQGYEQYF
>TRBJ2-3|TRBV7-3|17
CASSFRGGLREADTQYF
>TRBJ1-5|TRBV6-1|14
CASMVRVLDQPQHF
>TRBJ2-1|TRBV7-3|16
CASSPWGVTGTWEQFF
>TRBJ2-2|TRBV7-3|15
CASSPDQVPTGELFF
>TRBJ1-1|TRBV6-5|14
CASSYPNGNTEAFF
>TRBJ2-7|TRBV28|14
CASSFYGQGYEQYF
>TRBJ2-7|TRBV29-1|11
CSVVEGYEQYF
>TRBJ2-7|TRBV6-6|12
CASTPSGREQYF
>TRBJ2-1|TRBV28|16
CASSLGLAGAYNEQFF
>TRBJ2-3|TRBV6-1|15
CASRLSPMGGDTQYF
>TRBJ2-1|TRBV28|14
CASSIPGGGNEQFF
>TRBJ2-7|TRBV19|15
CASSITSGGSYEQYF
>TRBJ2-4|TRBV29-1|16
CSVEVWERDAKNIQYF
>TRBJ1-1|TRBV27|14
CASSVGTQHTEAFF
>TRBJ2-7|TRBV2|12
CARGERKDEQYF
>TRBJ2-2|TRBV6-1|13
CASAPLAGGELFF
>TRBJ1-5|TRBV27|14
CASRPWDLPQPQHF
>TRBJ2-7|TRBV9|15
CASSVFPGQSYEQYF
>TRBJ2-3|TRBV9|15
CASSVAGGPVDTQYF
>TRBJ1-1|TRBV11-2|16
CASSERDRALNTEAFF
>TRBJ2-7|TRBV7-9|14
CASSPLAGSEEQYF
>TRBJ2-7|TRBV2|18
CASSATGWDLGLSDEQYF
>TRBJ2-7|TRBV13|13
CASSPGQNYEQYF
>TRBJ1-5|TRBV10-3|13
CAIRLDSSQPQHF
>TRBJ1-6|TRBV2|14
CASSEVGTGGSLHF
>TRBJ1-2|TRBV9|15
CASSGTDRVYNGYTF
>TRBJ2-7|TRBV19|16
CASSPPSPAGVYEQYF
>TRBJ2-1|TRBV7-9|16
CASSLGTSGDYNEQFF
>TRBJ1-3|TRBV21-1|14
CASSKGHSGNTIYF
>TRBJ2-1|TRBV10-2|12
CASEGGPGEQFF
>TRBJ2-2|TRBV5-5|16
CASSPGTGGNTGELFF
>TRBJ2-7|TRBV27|15
CASSLAGTASYEQYF
>TRBJ1-2|TRBV5-1|15
CASRLSGTGLYGYTF
>TRBJ2-2|TRBV7-3|15
CASSPLLGGTGELFF
>TRBJ2-6|TRBV4-1|18
CASSPRGGVSSGANVLTF
>TRBJ2-1|TRBV7-9|17
CASRHKTGAGTYNEQFF
>TRBJ1-4|TRBV14|13
CASSQLPREKLFF